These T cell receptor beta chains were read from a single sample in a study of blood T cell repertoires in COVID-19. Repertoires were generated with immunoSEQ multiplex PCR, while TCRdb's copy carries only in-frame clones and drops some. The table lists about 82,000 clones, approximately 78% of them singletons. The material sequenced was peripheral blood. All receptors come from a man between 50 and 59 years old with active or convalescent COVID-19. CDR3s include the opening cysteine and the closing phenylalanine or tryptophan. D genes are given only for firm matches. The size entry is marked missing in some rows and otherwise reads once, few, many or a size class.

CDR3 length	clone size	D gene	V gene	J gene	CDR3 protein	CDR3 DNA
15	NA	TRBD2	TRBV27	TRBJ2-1	CASRPTSGGADEQFF	TGTGCCAGCAGACCTACTAGCGGGGGGGCTGATGAGCAGTTCTTC
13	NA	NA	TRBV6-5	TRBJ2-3	CASSYDQGNTQYF	TGTGCCAGCAGTTACGACCAGGGTAATACGCAGTATTTT
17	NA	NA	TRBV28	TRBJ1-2	CASSLFFWTHAFDGYTF	TGTGCCAGCAGTTTATTCTTCTGGACACATGCTTTCGATGGCTACACCTTC
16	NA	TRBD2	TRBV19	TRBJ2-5	CATAGLAGGQEETQYF	TGTGCCACCGCGGGACTAGCGGGGGGGCAGGAAGAGACCCAGTACTTC
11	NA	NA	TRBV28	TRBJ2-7	CASGRFYEQYF	TGTGCCAGCGGCAGATTCTACGAGCAGTACTTC
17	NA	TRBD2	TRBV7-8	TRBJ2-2	CASSLALGGVRAGELFF	TGTGCCAGCAGCTTAGCGCTCGGGGGGGTACGAGCCGGGGAGCTGTTTTTT
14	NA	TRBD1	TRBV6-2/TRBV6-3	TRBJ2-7	CASSLGQGLYEQYF	TGTGCCAGCAGTTTAGGACAGGGGCTCTACGAGCAGTACTTC
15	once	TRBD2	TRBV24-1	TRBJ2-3	CATSAAGEGTDTQYF	TGTGCCACCAGTGCGGCGGGGGAGGGCACAGATACGCAGTATTTT
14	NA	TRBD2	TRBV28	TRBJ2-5	CASSPGGLVETQYF	TGTGCCAGCAGTCCGGGGGGGCTGGTAGAGACCCAGTACTTC
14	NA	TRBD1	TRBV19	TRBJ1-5	CAISGTGGNQPQHF	TGTGCCATCTCAGGGACAGGGGGCAATCAGCCCCAGCATTTT
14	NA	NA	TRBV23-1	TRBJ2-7	CATEPGVGYYEQYF	TGCGCCACCGAGCCGGGTGTTGGCTACTACGAGCAGTACTTC